Below are 26 T cell receptor beta chains sequenced from a single sample in a study of liver allograft versus peripheral blood T cells. Study details: Intrahepatic T cell receptor repertoires from transplanted livers were compared against repertoires in recipients' peripheral blood.

Via MiXCR, TCRdb re-called the reads, giving one row per CDR3 protein. The sample includes about 3,800 distinct CDR3 sequences, 14% of them seen just once. These receptors were taken from a human patient who had a liver transplant. T cells may partly derive from the graft donor.

Judged by abundance, this clonotype is medium-sized. The chain combines TRBV28 with TRBJ1-1; TRBD1 might be the D (5 bases). CDR3 length: 15 residues. Per germline, CDR1 MDHEN and CDR2 SYDVKM. V was pared by 7 bases and J by 5 bases, with 20 bases between. CDR3 sequence: CASTPPTGGGTEAFF. Here the CDR3 DNA reads TGTGCCAGCACCCCACCCACGGGGGGGGGGACTGAAGCTTTCTTT.

As regards this clonotype: It may be a read error: a sequence one base away is much more abundant. The V and J genes are TRBV12-3 or TRBV12-4 and TRBJ1-3, with 7 bases matching TRBD1. CDR3 length equals 11 residues. This CDR3 reads CASSQDRISVF. The CDR3, as DNA: TGTGCCAGCAGCCAGGACAGGATTTCAGTTTTT.

This chain links TRBV27 with TRBJ1-1; the D gene is possibly TRBD1 (6 bases). CDR1 is MNHEY, CDR2 SMNVEV, per germline (reference sequence). The CDR3 runs 12 residues. Between the trimmed V and J ends, which lost 6 bases and 8 bases, there was a span of 13 bases. The CDR3: CASRTGGLEAFF. As DNA, the CDR3 is TGTGCCAGCAGGACAGGCGGACTCGAAGCTTTCTTT.

This clonotype is deemed medium-sized. The chain combines TRBV28 with TRBJ2-7; weak D call: TRBD1 (5 bases). The CDR3 covers 13 residues. The V and J ends lost 6 bases and 4 bases respectively, with 13 bases between them. Germline CDR1 MDHEN, CDR2 SYDVKM. CDR3: CASRDKGFYEQYF. The CDR3, as DNA: TGTGCCAGCAGGGACAAGGGATTTTACGAGCAGTACTTC.

This clonotype is medium-sized within its sample. This chain links TRBV6-1 with TRBJ1-1; D might be TRBD1 (6 bases). The V end lost 4 bases, the J end lost 5 bases, and 11 bases lay between the germline ends. This CDR3 spans 13 amino acids. In germline, CDR1 is MNHNS, CDR2 SASEGT. The CDR3 region has the DNA TGTGCCAGCAGTGCAGGGGTACCGACTGAAGCTTTCTTT. It translates to CASSAGVPTEAFF.

V and J are TRBV3-1 and TRBJ1-1, with D tentatively TRBD1 (5 bases). Germline CDR1 is LGHDT and CDR2 is YNNKEL (reference sequence). The CDR3 is made up of 15 amino acids. Trimming stripped 2 bases from V and 4 bases from J, with 14 bases between. CDR3 nucleotides: TGTGCCAGCAGCCAATCTCTCGGAGGGGTCACTGAAGCTTTCTTT. Its protein product is CASSQSLGGVTEAFF.

By sample share, this clonotype is medium-sized. V is TRBV14 and J is TRBJ2-7; 9 bases are shared with TRBD1. The CDR3 covers 14 residues. Trimming removed 0 bases from V and 3 bases from J; junction bases left unmatched: 0. Germline V CDR1 and CDR2: SGHDN, FVKESK. The CDR3 region has the DNA TGTGCCAGCAGCCAAGAGGGACAGGGCTACGAGCAGTACTTC. Protein sequence: CASSQEGQGYEQYF.

This clonotype is labeled medium-sized (0.01 to 0.1%). V and J are TRBV7-2 and TRBJ2-1; 10 bases fit TRBD1. J was trimmed by 4 bases and V by 5 bases; bases with no gene match: 8. This CDR3 comprises 16 residues. Germline assignment: CDR1 SGHTA and CDR2 FQGNSA. In DNA form, the CDR3 reads TGTGCCAGCAGCATACTCCGGGACAGGGGTTACAATGAGCAGTTCTTC. This codes for CASSILRDRGYNEQFF.

The chain has TRBV27 and TRBJ2-7; 7 bases are shared with TRBD1. The trim removed 8 bases at V and 0 bases at J, leaving 7 bases unmatched. CDR3 size: 14 residues. Germline lookup yields CDR1 MNHEY and CDR2 SMNVEV (reference sequence). The CDR3 loop is CASGPRDSSYEQYF. CDR3 sequence (DNA): TGTGCCAGCGGCCCCCGGGACAGCTCCTACGAGCAGTACTTC.

This clonotype was observed many times. V gene TRBV6-6 combines with J gene TRBJ2-2, with D possibly being TRBD2 (7 bases). The V gene lost 6 bases and the J gene lost 4 bases, with 12 bases spanning the gap. There are 14 residues in the CDR3. Germline loops: CDR1 MNHNY, CDR2 SVGAGI (reference sequence). The CDR3 DNA is TGTGCCAGCAGGGGGGGGCAGGTCACCGGGGAGCTGTTTTTT. It translates to CASRGGQVTGELFF.

By sample share, this clonotype is medium-sized (0.01 to 0.1%). This sequence joins TRBV19 and TRBJ2-7, with 8 bases identical to TRBD1. V was clipped by 6 bases and J by 3 bases; unmatched bases: 7. This CDR3 is 14 amino acids long. Germline CDR1 and CDR2: LNHDA and SQIVND (reference sequence). CDR3 protein: CASSGRGLGYEQYF. DNA for the CDR3: TGTGCCAGTAGCGGCAGGGGGCTAGGCTACGAGCAGTACTTC.

In this sample, this clonotype is medium-sized. CDR3 amino acids: CSVGTSGSYEQYF. DNA for the CDR3: TGCAGCGTTGGGACTAGCGGGAGCTACGAGCAGTACTTC. J is TRBJ2-7 and V is TRBV29-1; 13 bases agree with TRBD2. The J segment lost 3 bases and the V segment lost 4 bases, leaving 0 bases of the junction unmatched. Looked up from germline, CDR1 is SQVTM and CDR2 is ANQGSEA. The CDR3 contains 13 residues.

By its share, this clonotype is medium-sized. The CDR3: CASSLGGSYEQYF. CDR3 in DNA: TGTGCCAGCAGTCTGGGCGGTTCCTACGAGCAGTACTTC. V and J are TRBV27 and TRBJ2-7; no firm D call. The CDR3 contains 13 residues. The germline V gene encodes CDR1 MNHEY and CDR2 SMNVEV (reference sequence). V was clipped by 5 bases and J by 1 base, with 9 bases between them.

This clonotype was found many times. CDR3 DNA: TGTGCCAGCAGCCCAGGGACTGCCAATGAGCAGTTCTTC. Translated: CASSPGTANEQFF. The chain recombines TRBV5-6 with TRBJ2-1; D may be TRBD2 (6 bases). CDR3 size: 13 residues. Between the trimmed V and J ends, which lost 4 bases and 6 bases, there was a span of 11 bases. Germline lookup yields CDR1 SGHDT and CDR2 YYEEEE.

This clonotype was observed a few times. The gene calls are TRBV10-3 and TRBJ2-3, with TRBD2 matching over 13 bases. The germline V gene encodes CDR1 ENHRY and CDR2 SYGVKD. The CDR3 contains 14 residues. The junction had 2 bases not matched to a gene; V was cut back by 6 bases and J by 5 bases. The CDR3 sequence: CAIRGLAGLDTQYF. DNA of the CDR3: TGTGCCATCAGGGGACTAGCGGGATTAGATACGCAGTATTTT.

CDR3 in amino acids: CASGFSRSRGQGTEAFF. For the CDR3, the DNA is TGTGCTAGTGGTTTTTCTAGGAGCAGGGGGCAGGGCACTGAAGCTTTCTTT. The rearrangement uses TRBV12-5 and TRBJ1-1, with TRBD1 identical over 8 bases. There are 17 residues in the CDR3. CDR1 is LGHNT and CDR2 is FRNRAP in the germline V gene. V lost 3 bases, J lost 4 bases, and 13 bases stayed unmatched.

The V call is TRBV27, the J call TRBJ2-1; D possibly corresponds to TRBD2 (7 bases). The V gene lost 3 bases and the J gene lost 1 base, with 10 bases spanning the gap. The CDR3 sequence is 15 residues long. Looked up from germline, CDR1 is MNHEY and CDR2 is SMNVEV (reference sequence). CDR3 bases: TGTGCCAGCAGTTTTAGGGGGGGATCCTACAATGAGCAGTTCTTC. As protein: CASSFRGGSYNEQFF.

In its sample, this clonotype was seen once. The CDR3 sequence: CASSLGTPSSGNTIYF. The CDR3 DNA reads TGTGCCAGCAGCTTAGGGACACCGAGCTCTGGAAACACCATATATTTT. This chain links TRBV7-9 with TRBJ1-3, with TRBD1 as a possible D gene (5 bases). The CDR3 sequence is 16 residues long. V was cut by 1 base and J by 0 bases, with 10 bases left in between. Per germline, CDR1 SEHNR and CDR2 FQNEAQ (reference sequence).

On this clonotype itself: This could be a read error, since a much larger clone is one nucleotide away. The V gene is TRBV6-2 or TRBV6-3, the J gene TRBJ2-3, with 10 bases that match TRBD2. The CDR3 length is 15 residues. Germline CDR1 and CDR2: MNHEY and SVGEGT. The CDR3 DNA is TGTGCCAGCAGGGCCCTAGCGGGAGAAGCATATACGCATTATTTT. This sequence encodes CASRALAGEAYTHYF.

This chain links TRBV4-3 with TRBJ1-5, with D possibly TRBD1 on 5 matching bases. The length of the CDR3 is 16 residues. Germline CDR1 and CDR2: LGHNA and YSLEER. The ends were cut back, 0 bases at V and 2 bases at J, with 11 bases in the middle. CDR3 nucleotide sequence: TGCGCCAGCAGCCAAGAAAGGCAGGGAGGCAATCAGCCCCAGCATTTT. It codes for CASSQERQGGNQPQHF.

This clonotype was seen a handful of times. This probably arose from a read error, given a far larger clone one base away. The chain links TRBV10-3 to TRBJ1-5; D is ambiguous. This CDR3 region has 15 residues. V was clipped by 4 bases and J by 1 base, with 11 bases between them. CDR1 is ENHRY, CDR2 SYGVKD, per germline. The DNA of the CDR3 is TGTGCCATCAGTGCGGGCCCGGGCAGCAATCAGCCCCAGCATTTT. Its translation is CAISAGPGSNQPQHF.

About this clonotype: Since a much larger clone is just one base distant, this may be a read error. This chain connects TRBV27 to TRBJ2-7, with TRBD2 as a possible D gene (5 bases). The CDR3 covers 12 residues. V dropped 3 bases and J dropped 9 bases, with 12 bases sitting between them. Germline CDR1 is MNHEY and CDR2 is SMNVEV (reference sequence). CDR3 amino acids: CASSFGVGVQYF. CDR3 sequence (DNA): TGTGCCAGCAGTTTCGGGGTTGGCGTGCAGTACTTC.

This clonotype is labeled medium-sized. CDR3 region: CASSVRDLGTEAFF. The DNA for the CDR3 is TGTGCCAGCAGCGTCCGGGATCTCGGGACTGAAGCTTTCTTT. V and J are TRBV5-4 and TRBJ1-1; no firm D call. The V gene's germline CDR1 is SGHNT and CDR2 YYREEE (reference sequence). This CDR3 region has 14 residues. V lost 4 bases, J lost 5 bases, and 15 bases lay in between. The entire variable domain, with the rest obtained from reference TRBV5-4 and TRBJ1-1, is as follows: ETGVTQSPTHLIKTRGQQVTLRCSSQSGHNTVSWYQQALGQGPQFIFQYYREEENGRGNFPPRFSGLQFPNYSSELNVNALELDDSALYLCASSVRDLGTEAFFGQGTRLTVV.

In its sample, this clonotype was seen once. With a far larger clone one base away, a read error is the likely cause. The chain joins TRBV6-6 to TRBJ2-1, with 14 bases matching TRBD2. The CDR3 loop spans 19 amino acids. The ends lost 7 bases at V and 0 bases at J; junction bases unmatched: 11. The V gene's germline CDR1 is MNHNY and CDR2 SVGAGI (reference sequence). The CDR3 DNA sequence: TGTGCCAGCATCCAGACTAGCGGGGGGGAGGGAAGCTCCTACAATGAGCAGTTCTTC. This encodes CASIQTSGGEGSSYNEQFF.

In this sample, this clonotype is medium-sized (0.01 to 0.1%). The rearrangement uses TRBV19 and TRBJ2-3; 8 bases are a match to TRBD1. V shed 1 base and J 4 bases; nucleotides not matched to a gene: 7. Germline V gives CDR1 LNHDA, CDR2 SQIVND (reference sequence). This CDR3 is 16 amino acids long. The DNA for the CDR3 is TGTGCCAGTAGTATAGTCGTGGGACAGGTCGCAGATACGCAGTATTTT. Translating gives CASSIVVGQVADTQYF. Complete variable domain (other parts from reference TRBV19 and TRBJ2-3): DGGITQSPKYLFRKEGQNVTLSCEQNLNHDAMYWYRQDPGQGLRLIYYSQIVNDFQKGDIAEGYSVSREKKESFPLTVTSAQKNPTAFYLCASSIVVGQVADTQYFGPGTRLTVL.

Sample share makes this clonotype medium-sized. CDR3 bases: TGTGCCAGCAGTTACTCGGGAAGTGAGCAGTTCTTC. Translated, it gives CASSYSGSEQFF. This sequence joins TRBV6-5 and TRBJ2-1; D is unclear. This CDR3 region has 12 residues. The germline V and J ends were trimmed by 0 bases and 9 bases, with 6 bases remaining between them. Germline CDR1 reads MNHEY; CDR2 reads SVGAGI.